The rows below give T cell receptor beta chains drawn from one sample of a study of shared clonotypes between healthy human individuals. Some clones are missing from TCRdb's copy, which holds only in-frame ones; the method was immunoSEQ multiplex PCR. The data hold some 500,000 clones, with 90% to 96% observed a single time. What was sequenced was naive CD4+ T cells sorted from blood. All receptors come from a woman aged 25 to 45 in good health. Both conserved end residues are part of each CDR3.

j_call v_call cdr3_aa
TRBJ2-7 TRBV27 CASSPSTGGIPYEQYF
TRBJ2-7 TRBV28 CASSSGSISYEQYF
TRBJ2-2 TRBV28 CASSLGRGRNGELFF
TRBJ2-7 TRBV4-1 CASSQGQLATYEQYF
TRBJ2-5 TRBV7-2 CASSIIAGGEETQYF
TRBJ2-2 TRBV6-6 CASSPPLGLISGELFF
TRBJ1-1 TRBV5-1 CASQPFLGRVDTEAFF
TRBJ2-7 TRBV5-4 CASSLDRLAGVAYEQYF
TRBJ1-4 TRBV7-9 CASSRRGLMNEKLFF
TRBJ2-7 TRBV18 CASSLQGSSTPYEQYF
TRBJ2-7 TRBV4-1 CASSQDDRTPYEQYF
TRBJ1-2 TRBV6-1 CASSRDGQEGGYTF
TRBJ2-7 TRBV7-2 CASSLVAGEGEQYF
TRBJ1-4 TRBV30 CAWRVNGGDEKLFF
TRBJ1-5 TRBV1 CTGSPKGGRVFQPQHF
TRBJ2-3 TRBV5-1 CASSFGRTGTTDTQYF
TRBJ1-2 TRBV5-4 CASSLAGGGSSYGYTF
TRBJ1-5 TRBV18 CASSPPGKHSNQPQHF
TRBJ2-2 TRBV11-2 CASSLEPGQGFPYTGELFF
TRBJ2-7 TRBV18 CASSPSRGSPYEQYF
TRBJ1-3 TRBV4-1 CASSQDRRVAGNTIYF
TRBJ1-1 TRBV28 CASSFLGKGAFF